The 31 T cell receptor beta chains below all came from one sample that was sequenced in a study of identical twins. TCRdb reanalysed the 5' RACE reads using MiXCR and keeps one entry per CDR3 protein. The sample has roughly 700,000 distinct CDR3 sequences; around 8.6% are singletons. The same specimen was also included in a second study, on yellow fever vaccine responses in identical twins.

Sequenced material: PBMCs. The origin of the receptors is a woman in her late teens or twenties in good health.

This clonotype was seen more than once but under ten times. This chain links TRBV5-1 with TRBJ2-6; D gene ambiguous. This CDR3 has 16 residues. V shed 4 bases and J shed 0 bases, with 11 bases lying between them. Per germline, CDR1 SGHRS and CDR2 YFSETQ. CDR3 amino acids: CASSPRTNSGANVLTF. As DNA, the CDR3 is TGCGCCAGCAGCCCCCGTACGAACTCTGGGGCCAACGTCCTGACTTTC.

This clonotype was picked up many times. The rearrangement uses TRBV7-2 and TRBJ2-3, with D tentatively TRBD2 (5 bases). The V end lost 6 bases, the J end lost 8 bases, and 12 bases lay between the germline ends. The CDR3 covers 12 residues. CDR1 SGHTA and CDR2 FQGNSA come from the germline V gene. The CDR3 DNA reads TGTGCCAGCAGTGGTGACTATTCTACGCAGTATTTT. Translated: CASSGDYSTQYF.

This clonotype was counted only a few times. The chain links TRBV6-1 to TRBJ2-7; D uncertain. Germline CDR1 reads MNHNS; CDR2 reads SASEGT. Trimming took 7 bases from V and 4 from J, leaving 17 bases between them. This CDR3 comprises 14 residues. The CDR3 nucleotides read TGTGCCAGCACCCCCCGGCCGGAGTCTTACGAGCAGTACTTC. This sequence encodes CASTPRPESYEQYF.

In its sample, this clonotype was seen many times. The chain carries TRBV2 and TRBJ1-4; D not certain. CDR3 size: 14 residues. CDR1 is SNHLY and CDR2 is FYNNEI in the germline V gene. Trimming pared 1 base from V and 8 bases from J, leaving 11 bases between. The DNA of the CDR3 is TGTGCCAGCAGTGAAGAACGACCGGCCGAAAAACTGTTTTTT. Its translation: CASSEERPAEKLFF. Full variable domain (remainder filled in from reference TRBV2 and TRBJ1-4): EPEVTQTPSHQVTQMGQEVILRCVPISNHLYFYWYRQILGQKVEFLVSFYNNEISEKSEIFDDQFSVERPDGSNFTLKIRSTKLEDSAMYFCASSEERPAEKLFFGSGTQLSVL.

This clonotype appeared a few times. This chain joins TRBV29-1 and TRBJ2-7; 10 bases are a match to TRBD1. The CDR3 totals 19 residues. Per the germline V gene, CDR1 is SQVTM and CDR2 is ANQGSEA. With 3 bases clipped from V and 0 bases from J, the junction kept 17 bases outside the gene matches. In nucleotides, the CDR3 is TGCAGCGTTGAGGCCTTTCGGACAGGGGGAAAACTAAGCTCCTACGAGCAGTACTTC. It yields the protein CSVEAFRTGGKLSSYEQYF.

V gene TRBV28 combines with J gene TRBJ2-7; D not certain. V was pared by 6 bases and J by 2 bases, with 14 bases between. Germline V gives CDR1 MDHEN, CDR2 SYDVKM. The CDR3 runs to 14 residues. The CDR3 DNA follows: TGTGCCAGCAGCCCGGGCGCGCAAACCTACGAGCAGTACTTC. Amino acids: CASSPGAQTYEQYF.

The rearrangement uses TRBV9 and TRBJ2-7; weak D call: TRBD1 (7 bases). The V gene's germline CDR1 is SGDLS and CDR2 YYNGEE. Trimming removed 2 bases at V and 2 bases at J, with 11 bases between. The CDR3 covers 14 residues. CDR3 coding DNA: TGTGCCAGCAGCGTGTCCAGGGGGGCCTACGAGCAGTACTTC. As protein: CASSVSRGAYEQYF.

V usage is TRBV28 and J usage is TRBJ1-1; maybe TRBD1 (6 bases). V was pared by 6 bases and J by 0 bases, with 14 bases between. The CDR3 covers 15 residues. Germline V gives CDR1 MDHEN, CDR2 SYDVKM. The CDR3: CASSLQGDMNTEAFF. DNA of the CDR3: TGTGCCAGCAGCTTACAGGGTGACATGAACACTGAAGCTTTCTTT.

This clonotype appeared many times. This sequence joins TRBV5-6 and TRBJ2-1; 12 nucleotides align to TRBD2. Looked up from germline, CDR1 is SGHDT and CDR2 is YYEEEE. The V gene end was trimmed by 1 base and the J gene end by 5 bases; junction bases not matched to a gene: 4. This CDR3 region has 16 residues. CDR3 DNA: TGTGCCAGCAGCTTGAAAACTAGCGGGAGGAACAATGAGCAGTTCTTC. This gives the protein CASSLKTSGRNNEQFF. Drawing the rest from reference TRBV5-6 and TRBJ2-1, the complete variable domain is DAGVTQSPTHLIKTRGQQVTLRCSPKSGHDTVSWYQQALGQGPQFIFQYYEEEERQRGNFPDRFSGHQFPNYSSELNVNALLLGDSALYLCASSLKTSGRNNEQFFGPGTRLTVL.

There are many counts of this clonotype. J is TRBJ2-1 and V is TRBV5-6; the match to TRBD1 covers 9 bases. J gave up 3 bases and V 6 bases, and 7 bases lay outside the gene matches. Germline CDR1 is SGHDT and CDR2 is YYEEEE. CDR3 length: 15 amino acids. The CDR3 DNA sequence: TGTGCCAGCACCAGGGGGACAGGGAACTACAATGAGCAGTTCTTC. Translated: CASTRGTGNYNEQFF.

This clonotype came up many times. The chain recombines TRBV28 with TRBJ2-1; weak D call: TRBD2 (6 bases). Trimming left V 1 base short and J 6 bases short, with 19 bases between. There are 17 residues in the CDR3. Germline CDR1 and CDR2: MDHEN and SYDVKM. CDR3 protein: CASSLSSGRLGGNEQFF. CDR3 in DNA: TGTGCCAGCAGTTTATCTTCAGGGAGACTGGGGGGCAATGAGCAGTTCTTC.

Only a few counts were recorded for this clonotype. The J gene is TRBJ2-1, the V gene TRBV6-2 or TRBV6-3; possibly TRBD1 for D (6 bases). Germline V gene lookup returns CDR1 MNHEY and CDR2 SVGEGT. The CDR3 consists of 14 residues. V lost 9 bases and J 9 bases, leaving 21 bases between the germline ends. The CDR3 DNA reads TGTGCCAGAAATGCGAATGGGGGCGAGGGTGAGCAGTTCTTC. Its translation is CARNANGGEGEQFF.

Only a few counts were recorded for this clonotype. CDR3 bases: TGCAGCGTTGGACTGGATTTCAATGAGCAGTTCTTC. This codes for CSVGLDFNEQFF. V is TRBV29-1 and J is TRBJ2-1; no definite D call. Between the trimmed V and J ends, which lost 4 bases and 6 bases, there was a span of 10 bases. CDR3 size: 12 residues. Germline assignment: CDR1 SQVTM and CDR2 ANQGSEA.

The V gene is TRBV3-1, the J gene TRBJ2-5; possibly TRBD1 or TRBD2 for D (5 bases each). Trimming removed 0 bases at V and 6 bases at J, with 23 bases between. The CDR3 is made up of 18 amino acids. CDR1 LGHDT and CDR2 YNNKEL come from the germline V gene (reference sequence). DNA for the CDR3: TGTGCCAGCAGCCAAGATGAGAGGGACCCGGTCGCGAGGAAGACCCAGTACTTC. Its protein is CASSQDERDPVARKTQYF.

This clonotype was counted ten times or more. This sequence joins TRBV7-9 and TRBJ2-5; TRBD2 is a possible D gene (6 bases). Trimming cost V 4 bases and J 2 bases, with 11 bases left between them. CDR3 size: 14 residues. Germline V lookup: CDR1 SEHNR, CDR2 FQNEAQ (reference sequence). DNA for the CDR3: TGTGCCAGCAGCTCACTAGCCGCTCAAGAGACCCAGTACTTC. Its translation: CASSSLAAQETQYF.

This clonotype was recorded at least ten times. The V and J genes are TRBV27 and TRBJ2-5; perhaps TRBD1 as D (5 bases). The V gene lost 2 bases and the J gene lost 4 bases, with 14 bases spanning the gap. Germline assignment: CDR1 MNHEY and CDR2 SMNVEV (reference sequence). This CDR3 contains 15 residues. DNA for the CDR3: TGTGCCAGCAGTTTAAAGGGGCCTCCCGGAGAGACCCAGTACTTC. As protein: CASSLKGPPGETQYF.

The chain joins TRBV5-6 to TRBJ2-3; D gene ambiguous. Germline V lookup: CDR1 SGHDT, CDR2 YYEEEE. There are 15 residues in the CDR3. Trimming left V 0 bases short and J 4 bases short, with 12 bases between. The CDR3 region is CASSLGPSPPDTQYF. CDR3 sequence (DNA): TGTGCCAGCAGCTTGGGGCCATCCCCCCCAGATACGCAGTATTTT.

V gene TRBV5-6 combines with J gene TRBJ2-7; 8 nucleotides align to TRBD1. The CDR3 runs to 14 residues. The V segment lost 6 bases and the J segment 5 bases; nucleotides outside the gene matches: 10. Per the germline V gene, CDR1 is SGHDT and CDR2 is YYEEEE. The CDR3 region is CASTTRGQGDEQYF. The CDR3 region has the DNA TGTGCCAGCACCACGAGAGGACAGGGTGACGAGCAGTACTTC.

This clonotype has a handful of counts. The J gene is TRBJ2-7, the V gene TRBV27, with D perhaps matching TRBD2 (5 bases). Germline CDR1 MNHEY, CDR2 SMNVEV (reference sequence). V was shortened by 4 bases and J by 3 bases, with 10 bases between the two germline ends. The CDR3 contains 13 residues. The CDR3 sequence is CASSYGKGYEQYF. Written as DNA, the CDR3 is TGTGCCAGCAGTTACGGGAAGGGCTACGAGCAGTACTTC.

This chain joins TRBV7-8 and TRBJ2-5; D is uncertain. V was cut by 3 bases and J by 5 bases, with 13 bases left in between. Germline V gene sequence: CDR1 SGHVS, CDR2 FQNEAQ. The CDR3 covers 14 residues. CDR3 region: CASSFPGSYETQYF. In DNA, the CDR3 is TGTGCCAGCAGCTTCCCGGGTAGCTACGAGACCCAGTACTTC. The full variable domain, rest sourced from reference TRBV7-8 and TRBJ2-5, is GAGVSQSPRYKVAKRGQDVALRCDPISGHVSLFWYQQALGQGPEFLTYFQNEAQLDKSGLPSDRFFAERPEGSVSTLKIQRTQQEDSAVYLCASSFPGSYETQYFGPGTRLLVL.

This clonotype was seen ten or more times. J is TRBJ2-5 and V is TRBV4-2, with D possibly being TRBD1 (5 bases). Germline CDR1 LGHNA, CDR2 YNFKEQ. Trimming stripped 0 bases from V and 0 bases from J, with 14 bases between. The CDR3 covers 17 residues. CDR3 sequence reads: CASSQDLLRTHQETQYF. CDR3 coding DNA: TGTGCCAGCAGCCAAGATCTCTTAAGGACACACCAAGAGACCCAGTACTTC.

The chain has TRBV5-1 and TRBJ2-1; D possibly corresponds to TRBD1 (6 bases). The ends were cut back, 0 bases at V and 2 bases at J, with 12 bases in the middle. Germline CDR1 and CDR2: SGHRS and YFSETQ. CDR3 size: 16 residues. In nucleotides, the CDR3 is TGCGCCAGCAGCTTGGCGGCGGACAGCACCTACAATGAGCAGTTCTTC. Amino acids: CASSLAADSTYNEQFF. Complete variable domain (other parts from reference TRBV5-1 and TRBJ2-1): KAGVTQTPRYLIKTRGQQVTLSCSPISGHRSVSWYQQTPGQGLQFLFEYFSETQRNKGNFPGRFSGRQFSNSRSEMNVSTLELGDSALYLCASSLAADSTYNEQFFGPGTRLTVL.

The chain links TRBV5-8 to TRBJ2-3, with TRBD2 identical over 7 bases. The CDR3 sequence is 15 residues long. Germline lookup yields CDR1 SGHTS and CDR2 YDEGEE. J was trimmed by 2 bases and V by 2 bases; bases with no gene match: 5. CDR3 bases: TGTGCCAGCAGCTTAAGCGGGGCGGACACAGATACGCAGTATTTT. This gives the protein CASSLSGADTDTQYF. The full variable domain, in which reference TRBV5-8 and TRBJ2-3 provide the parts outside the CDR3, is EAGVTQSPTHLIKTRGQQATLRCSPISGHTSVYWYQQALGLGLQFLLWYDEGEERNRGNFPPRFSGRQFPNYSSELNVNALELEDSALYLCASSLSGADTDTQYFGPGTRLTVL.

V gene TRBV5-1 combines with J gene TRBJ2-3; 7 nucleotides agree with TRBD2. V gave up 3 bases and J gave up 2 bases; unmatched junction bases: 21. The CDR3 loop spans 20 amino acids. Germline V lookup: CDR1 SGHRS, CDR2 YFSETQ. CDR3 in amino acids: CASSSPIGSGRAANTDTQYF. For the CDR3, the DNA is TGCGCCAGCAGCTCACCAATTGGTAGCGGGCGGGCCGCTAACACAGATACGCAGTATTTT.

V is TRBV13 and J is TRBJ2-3; 10 bases map to TRBD2. Per the germline V gene, CDR1 is PRHDT and CDR2 is FYEKMQ (reference sequence). V was clipped by 6 bases and J by 6 bases; unmatched bases: 15. This CDR3 contains 17 residues. DNA for the CDR3: TGTGCCAGCAGTAGAGGGGTTCTAGCGGGGGCAACGGATACGCAGTATTTT. Protein sequence: CASSRGVLAGATDTQYF. The whole variable domain, filled in from reference TRBV13 and TRBJ2-3, reads AAGVIQSPRHLIKEKRETATLKCYPIPRHDTVYWYQQGPGQDPQFLISFYEKMQSDKGSIPDRFSAQQFSDYHSELNMSSLELGDSALYFCASSRGVLAGATDTQYFGPGTRLTVL.

The V gene is TRBV3-1, the J gene TRBJ2-2, with D tentatively TRBD2 (5 bases). CDR1 is LGHDT and CDR2 is YNNKEL in the germline V gene (reference sequence). The CDR3 has 15 amino acids. The germline V and J ends were trimmed by 5 bases and 7 bases, with 17 bases remaining between them. For the CDR3, the DNA is TGTGCCAGCAGCGATATGACTATCGGGATCGGGGAGCTGTTTTTT. This encodes CASSDMTIGIGELFF.

This clonotype occurred many times. This chain joins TRBV2 and TRBJ2-2; 8 bases fit TRBD1. The J segment lost 4 bases and the V segment lost 2 bases, leaving 3 bases of the junction unmatched. Germline V gives CDR1 SNHLY, CDR2 FYNNEI. This CDR3 contains 15 residues. The CDR3 here is CASSEQGAVTGELFF. In DNA form, the CDR3 reads TGTGCCAGCAGTGAACAGGGGGCGGTCACCGGGGAGCTGTTTTTT.

This clonotype has a handful of counts. The CDR3 loop reads CASSQQVRGNQPQHF. CDR3 DNA: TGTGCCAGCAGCCAACAGGTTCGGGGCAATCAGCCCCAGCATTTT. The rearrangement joins TRBV5-6 to TRBJ1-5; tentative D call: TRBD1 (5 bases). Trimming took 4 bases from V and 2 from J, leaving 13 bases between them. CDR1 is SGHDT, CDR2 YYEEEE, per germline. This CDR3 has 15 residues. Based on the CDR3 plus reference TRBV5-6 and TRBJ1-5, the full variable domain is DAGVTQSPTHLIKTRGQQVTLRCSPKSGHDTVSWYQQALGQGPQFIFQYYEEEERQRGNFPDRFSGHQFPNYSSELNVNALLLGDSALYLCASSQQVRGNQPQHFGDGTRLSIL.

This clonotype was counted ten times or more. One end of the junction fails to match germline, which may point to a read error. The chain carries TRBV7-7 and TRBJ2-2; D call uncertain. The length of the CDR3 is 15 residues. Germline CDR1 and CDR2: SSHAT and FNYEAQ (reference sequence). The DNA for the CDR3 is TGTGCTAGCAGCCCCCGAGCAGGGAACACCGGGGAGCTGTTTTTT. Translated, it gives CASSPRAGNTGELFF.

This clonotype occurred many times. The chain uses TRBV20-1 and TRBJ2-7; tentative D call: TRBD1 (6 bases). CDR3 size: 15 residues. Trimming cost V 6 bases and J 3 bases, with 21 bases left between them. Germline-derived CDR1 and CDR2 are DFQATT and SNEGSKA (reference sequence). CDR3 residues: CSAILAQDSFYEQYF. In DNA form, the CDR3 reads TGCAGTGCAATCCTCGCCCAGGACAGTTTCTACGAGCAGTACTTC.

The gene calls are TRBV6-1 and TRBJ2-2; tentative D call: TRBD1 (5 bases). Between the trimmed V and J ends, which lost 11 bases and 2 bases, there was a span of 15 bases. The V gene's germline CDR1 is MNHNS and CDR2 SASEGT. This CDR3 spans 14 amino acids. The CDR3 is CASKARANTGELFF. Written as DNA, the CDR3 is TGTGCCTCTAAGGCCAGGGCTAACACCGGGGAGCTGTTTTTT.